These 11 T cell receptor beta chains were all obtained from the same sample, sequenced in a study of cytomegalovirus exposure and HLA in healthy donors. The PCR had 60 Vbeta and 13 Jbeta primers. Repertoires were generated with immunoSEQ multiplex PCR, while TCRdb's copy carries only in-frame clones and drops some. The sample carries 200,000 or so clones, 80% to 85% recorded once. The sequenced material came from PBMCs. The source of these receptors is a woman in her 50s in good health and CMV-seropositive.

The V gene is TRBV2, the J gene TRBJ2-2; 9 bases match TRBD2. Germline CDR1 is SNHLY and CDR2 is FYNNEI. The CDR3 totals 18 residues. The V gene end was trimmed by 4 bases and the J gene end by 6 bases; junction bases not matched to a gene: 15. CDR3 bases: TGTGCCAGCAGTGGATTTATTTGGAGCGGGAGGACCCCCGGGGAGCTGTTTTTT. Residues: CASSGFIWSGRTPGELFF.

The chain combines TRBV27 with TRBJ1-2, with 8 bases identical to TRBD1. Germline trimming cut 2 bases from V and 1 base from J; bases unmatched to any gene: 6. Germline lookup yields CDR1 MNHEY and CDR2 SMNVEV (reference sequence). There are 16 residues in the CDR3. The DNA of the CDR3 is TGTGCCAGCAGTTTAGTCGGGACAGGTGTTAACTATGGCTACACCTTC. Protein product: CASSLVGTGVNYGYTF.

The V and J genes are TRBV4-3 and TRBJ1-6; 10 bases are shared with TRBD1. Germline CDR1 reads LGHNA; CDR2 reads YSLEER. Losses at the gene ends were 4 bases for V and 10 bases for J; bases not matched to a gene: 10. The CDR3 is 16 amino acids. CDR3 in amino acids: CASSLQPGTGDSPLHF. The CDR3 nucleotides are TGCGCCAGCAGCCTTCAACCGGGGACAGGGGACTCACCCCTCCACTTT.

There are a few counts of this clone. V usage is TRBV5-6 and J usage is TRBJ1-1; weak D call: TRBD1 (6 bases). V dropped 0 bases and J dropped 1 base, with 7 bases sitting between them. The germline V gene has CDR1 SGHDT and CDR2 YYEEEE. The CDR3 has 14 amino acids. CDR3 DNA: TGTGCCAGCAGCTTGGAAGGGGGGAACACTGAAGCTTTCTTT. Protein product: CASSLEGGNTEAFF.

V gene TRBV9 combines with J gene TRBJ2-3; TRBD2 aligns across 8 bases. Germline V gives CDR1 SGDLS, CDR2 YYNGEE. The CDR3 has 14 residues. Losses at the gene ends were 4 bases for V and 5 bases for J; bases not matched to a gene: 6. This chain's CDR3 is CASSIGTSLDTQYF. CDR3 in DNA: TGTGCCAGCAGCATCGGGACTAGTCTAGATACGCAGTATTTT. Supplemented by reference TRBV9 and TRBJ2-3, the full variable domain reads DSGVTQTPKHLITATGQRVTLRCSPRSGDLSVYWYQQSLDQGLQFLIQYYNGEERAKGNILERFSAQQFPDLHSELNLSSLELGDSALYFCASSIGTSLDTQYFGPGTRLTVL.

Concerning this clone: The junction differs from germline at one of its ends, possibly a read error. The chain employs TRBV9 and TRBJ2-4; D is possibly TRBD2 (7 bases). The CDR3 has 15 residues. Germline CDR1 is SGDLS and CDR2 is YYNGEE. DNA of the CDR3: TGTGCCAGCAGCGTAGGCGGGGGCGCTGGGAACAGTCAGTACTTC. Amino acid sequence: CASSVGGGAGNSQYF.

The chain combines TRBV5-8 with TRBJ1-6; D is undetermined. CDR3 length equals 17 residues. Looked up from germline, CDR1 is SGHTS and CDR2 is YDEGEE. V was trimmed by 0 bases and J by 0 bases, leaving 10 bases between them. CDR3 coding DNA: TGTGCCAGCAGCTTGGCCCCGTTATACTCCTATAATTCACCCCTCCACTTT. The encoded protein is CASSLAPLYSYNSPLHF.

V usage is TRBV2 and J usage is TRBJ2-7, with 12 bases matching TRBD1. V lost 10 bases and J lost 2; bases outside the gene matches: 6. The CDR3 covers 14 residues. Germline CDR1 and CDR2: SNHLY and FYNNEI. The DNA of the CDR3 is TGTGCCAACCCGGGGGACAGGGGGCCCTACGAGCAGTACTTC. Amino acid sequence: CANPGDRGPYEQYF.

J is TRBJ2-1 and V is TRBV29-1; 11 positions agree with TRBD1. The CDR3 contains 14 residues. Trimming cost V 2 bases and J 9 bases; bases outside gene matches: 6. Germline V gene lookup returns CDR1 SQVTM and CDR2 ANQGSEA. The CDR3 protein is CSVETTGTGGEQFF. As DNA, the CDR3 is TGCAGCGTTGAAACTACCGGGACAGGGGGTGAGCAGTTCTTC.

The rearrangement uses TRBV28 and TRBJ1-2, with D perhaps matching TRBD1 (6 bases). The CDR3 sequence is 13 residues long. Germline V gives CDR1 MDHEN, CDR2 SYDVKM. V was clipped by 2 bases and J by 8 bases, with 12 bases between them. The CDR3 coding sequence is TGTGCCAGCAGTTTAGGGACACTCTTAGGCTACACCTTC. Translating it yields CASSLGTLLGYTF.

Only one count was recorded for this clone. The genes are TRBV18 and TRBJ1-2; 9 bases fit TRBD1. The CDR3 has 16 residues. With V trimmed by 0 bases and J by 7 bases, 9 bases remained unmatched. The germline V gene encodes CDR1 KGHSH and CDR2 LQKENI. CDR3: CASSPPVDRGLGGYTF. The DNA of the CDR3 is TGTGCCAGCTCACCACCGGTGGACAGGGGTTTAGGTGGCTACACCTTC.